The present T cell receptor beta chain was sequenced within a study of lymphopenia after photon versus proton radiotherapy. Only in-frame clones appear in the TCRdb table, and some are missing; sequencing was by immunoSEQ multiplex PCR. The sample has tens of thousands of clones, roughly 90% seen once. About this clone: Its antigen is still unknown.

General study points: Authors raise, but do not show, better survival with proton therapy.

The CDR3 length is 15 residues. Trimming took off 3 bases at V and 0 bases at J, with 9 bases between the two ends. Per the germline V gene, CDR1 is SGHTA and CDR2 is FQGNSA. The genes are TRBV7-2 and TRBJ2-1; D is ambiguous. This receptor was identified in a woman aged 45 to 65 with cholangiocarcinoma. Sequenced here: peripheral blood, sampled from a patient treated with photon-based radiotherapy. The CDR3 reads CASSLGGTSYNEQFF. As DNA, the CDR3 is TGTGCCAGCAGCTTGGGCGGAACCTCCTACAATGAGCAGTTCTTC.